The 11 T cell receptor beta chains presented below share a single source sample, sequenced in a study of blood T cell repertoires in COVID-19. This table comes from immunoSEQ multiplex PCR, and its TCRdb copy is limited to in-frame clones, with some not included. In the table there are about 270,000 clones, approximately 85% of which are singletons. The sample taken for sequencing was PBMCs or T cells enriched from blood (not recorded which). These receptors came from a woman aged 50 to 60 with acute COVID-19.

This clone came up a few times. V is TRBV10-3 and J is TRBJ1-2, with D possibly matching TRBD1 (6 bases). V was pared by 10 bases and J by 2 bases, with 14 bases between. There are 13 residues in the CDR3. The germline V gene encodes CDR1 ENHRY and CDR2 SYGVKD. CDR3 in amino acids: CATRDTSNYGYTF. DNA of the CDR3: TGTGCCACTCGGGACACCTCGAACTATGGCTACACCTTC.

The chain carries TRBV18 and TRBJ1-2; 8 nucleotides line up with TRBD1. The junction had 4 bases not matched to a gene; V was cut back by 1 base and J by 0 bases. This CDR3 region has 16 residues. Germline CDR1 KGHSH, CDR2 LQKENI. Here the CDR3 DNA reads TGTGCCAGCTCACCACTCCGGGACAGGACTAACTATGGCTACACCTTC. Translated, it gives CASSPLRDRTNYGYTF.

This sequence joins TRBV18 and TRBJ1-2; 7 nucleotides align to TRBD1. V trimming: 1 base; J trimming: 4 bases; junction bases outside the gene matches: 3. The CDR3 spans 14 residues. Germline V gene sequence: CDR1 KGHSH, CDR2 LQKENI. DNA for the CDR3: TGTGCCAGCTCACCACTGGACAGGATCTATGGCTACACCTTC. It specifies CASSPLDRIYGYTF.

This clone was recorded a few times. The rearrangement links TRBV30 to TRBJ1-1; the D gene is possibly TRBD1 (5 bases). The CDR3 is 13 amino acids. Germline loops: CDR1 GTSNPN, CDR2 SVGIG (reference sequence). Trimming shortened V by 0 bases and J by 3 bases, and 8 bases separated the two germline ends. CDR3: CAWSVAQDTEAFF. CDR3 coding DNA: TGTGCCTGGAGTGTAGCACAGGACACTGAAGCTTTCTTT.

The chain has TRBV5-1 and TRBJ1-1; 7 bases align to TRBD1. V trimming: 0 bases; J trimming: 3 bases; junction bases outside the gene matches: 8. The germline V gene has CDR1 SGHRS and CDR2 YFSETQ. The CDR3 runs 16 residues. This CDR3 is CASSLEATGVDTEAFF. The CDR3 DNA reads as TGCGCCAGCAGCTTGGAAGCTACAGGGGTGGACACTGAAGCTTTCTTT.

Only a few counts were recorded for this clone. The chain joins TRBV30 to TRBJ1-5; 9 nucleotides align to TRBD1. V shed 6 bases, J shed 4 bases, and the junction held 1 base outside the gene matches. From germline, CDR1 is GTSNPN and CDR2 SVGIG (reference sequence). CDR3 size: 12 residues. CDR3: CACGTGNQPQHF. The CDR3 DNA reads as TGTGCCTGCGGGACAGGGAATCAGCCCCAGCATTTT.

V usage is TRBV30 and J usage is TRBJ1-2; tentatively, D is TRBD1 (6 bases). Deletions cut 4 bases from V and 4 bases from J, with 13 bases between. The CDR3 is 13 residues long. CDR1 is GTSNPN and CDR2 is SVGIG in the germline V gene (reference sequence). The CDR3 region is CAWTAGVGYGYTF. The CDR3 DNA reads TGTGCCTGGACCGCAGGGGTTGGCTATGGCTACACCTTC.

This chain joins TRBV2 and TRBJ1-1, with a weak D call TRBD1 (6 bases). V shed 0 bases and J shed 5 bases, with 13 bases lying between them. CDR3 size: 15 residues. Germline CDR1 reads SNHLY; CDR2 reads FYNNEI. This CDR3 reads CASSEAEGVGTEAFF. CDR3 nucleotides: TGTGCCAGCAGTGAAGCAGAGGGGGTCGGTACTGAAGCTTTCTTT.

This chain joins TRBV6-5 and TRBJ1-6; 7 nucleotides align to TRBD1. V was clipped by 3 bases and J by 7 bases; unmatched bases: 6. Per the germline V gene, CDR1 is MNHEY and CDR2 is SVGAGI. The CDR3 has 15 amino acids. DNA of the CDR3: TGTGCCAGCAGTTATCAGGGGACAGCAAATTCACCCCTCCACTTT. Encoded protein: CASSYQGTANSPLHF.

V usage is TRBV5-1 and J usage is TRBJ1-4, with D possibly being TRBD1 (5 bases). V was pared by 0 bases and J by 0 bases, with 9 bases between. The CDR3 extends over 16 amino acids. The germline V gene has CDR1 SGHRS and CDR2 YFSETQ. The CDR3 sequence: CASSLVGGTTNEKLFF. DNA of the CDR3: TGCGCCAGCAGCTTGGTCGGGGGGACAACTAATGAAAAACTGTTTTTT.

The chain joins TRBV19 to TRBJ2-3; 7 bases fit TRBD1. Looked up from germline, CDR1 is LNHDA and CDR2 is SQIVND (reference sequence). Trimming at V came to 10 bases and at J to 3 bases, leaving 10 bases not matched to a gene. The CDR3 consists of 14 residues. CDR3 in DNA: TGTGCCACCACTTCCGGGACAGAGACAGATACGCAGTATTTT. Protein: CATTSGTETDTQYF.